The clone carrying this T cell receptor (beta chain) has a single count. Its cognate antigen is unknown. V shed 3 bases and J 1 base; nucleotides not matched to a gene: 3. This CDR3 has 17 amino acids. CDR1 is LGHNT and CDR2 is FRNRAP in the germline V gene. Sequencing used immunoSEQ multiplex PCR; TCRdb keeps in-frame clones, though not all of them. The repertoire consists of 150,000 to 200,000 clones, with roughly 96% occurring once and the leading ten covering roughly 0.83%. These data originate in a study of cytomegalovirus exposure and HLA in healthy donors. Study-level findings and limits: Reported results showed that the classifier diagnosed cytomegalovirus status with high specificity and sensitivity.

V is TRBV12-5 and J is TRBJ2-6, with TRBD1 matching 10 bases. The TCR originated in a woman aged 18-29 years in good health and CMV-seronegative. The sequencing input was PBMCs. The CDR3: CASGLGQGDSGANVLTF. Written as DNA, the CDR3 is TGTGCTAGTGGTTTAGGACAGGGGGATTCTGGGGCCAACGTCCTGACTTTC. Full variable domain (rest looked up from reference TRBV12-5 and TRBJ2-6): DARVTQTPRHKVTEMGQEVTMRCQPILGHNTVFWYRQTMMQGLELLAYFRNRAPLDDSGMPKDRFSAEMPDATLATLKIQPSEPRDSAVYFCASGLGQGDSGANVLTFGAGSRLTVL.